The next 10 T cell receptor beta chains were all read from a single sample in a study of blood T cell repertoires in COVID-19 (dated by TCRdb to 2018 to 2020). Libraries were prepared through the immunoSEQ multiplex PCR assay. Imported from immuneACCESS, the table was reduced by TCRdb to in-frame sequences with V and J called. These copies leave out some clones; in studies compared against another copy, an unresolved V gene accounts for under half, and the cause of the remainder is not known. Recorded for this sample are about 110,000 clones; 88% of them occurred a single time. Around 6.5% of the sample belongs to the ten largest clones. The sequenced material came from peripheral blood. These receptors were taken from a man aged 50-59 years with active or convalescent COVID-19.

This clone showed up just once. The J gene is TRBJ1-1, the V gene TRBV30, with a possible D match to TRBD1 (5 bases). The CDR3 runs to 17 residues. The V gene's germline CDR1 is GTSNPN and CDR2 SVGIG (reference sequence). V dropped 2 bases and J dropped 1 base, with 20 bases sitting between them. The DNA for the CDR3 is TGTGCCTGGAGTAGGGGAATGAAGGTACGGAAGAACACTGAAGCTTTCTTT. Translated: CAWSRGMKVRKNTEAFF.

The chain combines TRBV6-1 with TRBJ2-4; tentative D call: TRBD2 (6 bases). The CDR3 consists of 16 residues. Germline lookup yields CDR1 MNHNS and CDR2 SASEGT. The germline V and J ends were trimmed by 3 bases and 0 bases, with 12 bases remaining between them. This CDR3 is CASSEVGGLAKNIQYF. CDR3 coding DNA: TGTGCCAGCAGTGAGGTCGGGGGACTAGCCAAAAACATTCAGTACTTC.

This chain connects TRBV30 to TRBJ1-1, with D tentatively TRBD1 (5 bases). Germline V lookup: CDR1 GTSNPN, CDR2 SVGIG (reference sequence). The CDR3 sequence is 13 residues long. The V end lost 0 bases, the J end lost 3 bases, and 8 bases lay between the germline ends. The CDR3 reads CAWSVGGHTEAFF. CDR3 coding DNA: TGTGCCTGGAGTGTGGGGGGTCACACTGAAGCTTTCTTT.

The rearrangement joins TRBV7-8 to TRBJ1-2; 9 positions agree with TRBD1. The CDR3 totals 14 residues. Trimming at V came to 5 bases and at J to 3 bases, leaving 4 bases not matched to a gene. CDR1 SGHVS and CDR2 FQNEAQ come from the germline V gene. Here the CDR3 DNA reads TGTGCCAGCAGCGTTACAGGGGGCGACTATGGCTACACCTTC. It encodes CASSVTGGDYGYTF.

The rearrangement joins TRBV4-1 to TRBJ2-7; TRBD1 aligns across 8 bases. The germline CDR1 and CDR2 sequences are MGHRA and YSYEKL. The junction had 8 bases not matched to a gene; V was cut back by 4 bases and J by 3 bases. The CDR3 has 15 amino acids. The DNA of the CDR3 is TGCGCCAGCAGCCCCCAGGGGGCGCCGTTCTACGAGCAGTACTTC. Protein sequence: CASSPQGAPFYEQYF.

The CDR3 sequence: CSARDYDGYTF. CDR3 nucleotides: TGCAGTGCTAGGGACTATGATGGCTACACCTTC. The rearrangement uses TRBV20-1 and TRBJ1-2, with D unclear. Germline CDR1 and CDR2: DFQATT and SNEGSKA (reference sequence). The ends were cut back, 3 bases at V and 6 bases at J, with 8 bases in the middle. This CDR3 spans 11 amino acids.

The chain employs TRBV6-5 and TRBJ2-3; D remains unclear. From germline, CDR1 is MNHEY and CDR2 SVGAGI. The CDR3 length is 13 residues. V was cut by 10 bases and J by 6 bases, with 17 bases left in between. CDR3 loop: CATQIRATDTQYF. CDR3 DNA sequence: TGTGCCACCCAGATCCGTGCCACGGATACGCAGTATTTT.

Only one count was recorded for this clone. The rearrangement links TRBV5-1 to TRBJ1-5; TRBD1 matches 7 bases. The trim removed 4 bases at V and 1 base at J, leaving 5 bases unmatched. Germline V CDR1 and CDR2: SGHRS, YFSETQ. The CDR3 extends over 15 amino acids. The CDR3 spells CASSGGQLSNQPQHF. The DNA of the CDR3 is TGCGCCAGCAGCGGGGGACAGTTAAGCAATCAGCCCCAGCATTTT.

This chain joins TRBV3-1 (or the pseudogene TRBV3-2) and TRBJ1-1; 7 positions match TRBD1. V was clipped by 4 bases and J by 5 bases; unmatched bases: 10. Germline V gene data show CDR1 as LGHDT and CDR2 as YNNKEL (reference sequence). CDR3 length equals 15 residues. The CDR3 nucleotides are TGTGCCAGCAGCCGAATTCAGGGGGTTCGAACTGAAGCTTTCTTT. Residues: CASSRIQGVRTEAFF.

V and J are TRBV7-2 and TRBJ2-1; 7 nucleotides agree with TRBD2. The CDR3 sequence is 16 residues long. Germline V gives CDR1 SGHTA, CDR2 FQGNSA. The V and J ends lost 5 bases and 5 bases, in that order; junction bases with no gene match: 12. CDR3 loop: CASSRWTRAGNNEQFF. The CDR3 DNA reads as TGTGCCAGCAGCCGTTGGACTAGAGCGGGGAACAATGAGCAGTTCTTC.